This T cell receptor beta chain emerged from a study of T cells in Graves' hyperthyroidism and ophthalmopathy. This clonotype was counted only a few times. Its cognate antigen is unknown. RNA transcripts served as the template for amplifying TCR beta CDR3 regions. HTBI primers were the set used in a first-round RT-PCR of the TCR CDR3. TCRdb reprocessed the multiplex PCR reads with MiXCR, giving one entry per CDR3 protein. The table includes under 700,000 distinct CDR3 sequences, 40% to 55% detected once. CDR3 length: 14 residues. Trimming took off 6 bases at V and 8 bases at J, with 14 bases between the two ends. Germline V gene data show CDR1 as SGHTA and CDR2 as FQGNSA. The study excluded patients with uncontrolled infection, other autoimmune disease, pregnancy or lactation. Clinical symptoms, serum thyroxine, TRAb, thyroid ultrasound and orbital computed tomography established diagnosis. Findings of the study overall: Onset of ophthalmopathy came a median roughly 6.4 months after the model predicted it. Blood also showed most of the thyroid clonotypes that were expanded above 0.001.

The chain is built from TRBV7-2 and TRBJ1-6; D might be TRBD1 (5 bases). The sample comprised peripheral blood or thyroid tissue (not recorded which). The TCR was taken from a woman under 30 with Graves' hyperthyroidism. The CDR3 sequence is CASRTGTGYSPLHF. The CDR3 DNA is TGTGCCAGCAGAACCGGGACTGGGTATTCACCCCTCCACTTT.